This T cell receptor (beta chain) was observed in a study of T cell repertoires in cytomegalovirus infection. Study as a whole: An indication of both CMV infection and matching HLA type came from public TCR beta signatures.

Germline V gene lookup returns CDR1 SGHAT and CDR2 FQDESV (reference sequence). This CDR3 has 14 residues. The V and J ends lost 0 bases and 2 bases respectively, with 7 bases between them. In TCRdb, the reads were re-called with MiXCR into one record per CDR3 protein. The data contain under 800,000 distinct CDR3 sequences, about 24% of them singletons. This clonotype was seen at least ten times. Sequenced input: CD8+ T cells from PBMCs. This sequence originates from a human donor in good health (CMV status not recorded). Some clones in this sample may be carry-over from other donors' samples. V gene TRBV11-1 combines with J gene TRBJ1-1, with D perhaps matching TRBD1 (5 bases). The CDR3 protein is CASSLAGDNTEAFF. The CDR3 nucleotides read TGTGCCAGCAGCTTAGCGGGGGATAACACTGAAGCTTTCTTT.